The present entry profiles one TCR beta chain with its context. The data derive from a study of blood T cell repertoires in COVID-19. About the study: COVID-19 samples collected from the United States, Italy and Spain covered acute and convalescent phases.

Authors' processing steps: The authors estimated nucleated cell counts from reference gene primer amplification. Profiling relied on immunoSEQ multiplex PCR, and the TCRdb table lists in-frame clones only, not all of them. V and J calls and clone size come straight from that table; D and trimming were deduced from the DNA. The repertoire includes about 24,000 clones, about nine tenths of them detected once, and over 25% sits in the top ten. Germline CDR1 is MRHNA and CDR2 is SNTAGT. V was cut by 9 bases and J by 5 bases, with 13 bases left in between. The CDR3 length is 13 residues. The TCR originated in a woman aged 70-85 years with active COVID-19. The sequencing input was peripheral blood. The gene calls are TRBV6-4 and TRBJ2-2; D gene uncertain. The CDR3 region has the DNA TGTGCCAGGACAACCACATGTACCGGGGAGCTGTTTTTT. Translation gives CARTTTCTGELFF.